This entry lists 4 T cell receptor beta chains sequenced from one sample in a study of OX40 agonist ivuxolimab in advanced cancers. The data were produced by immunoSEQ multiplex PCR, yet TCRdb's version contains in-frame clones alone and is incomplete. The profile shows approximately 50,000 clones, about 80% of them singletons. The starting material was CD4+ or CD8+ T cells sorted from blood, obtained in a trial of the OX40 agonist ivuxolimab. These receptors all come from an adult with an advanced solid tumor such as melanoma, head and neck, liver or kidney cancer.

This rearrangement joins TRBV5-4 to TRBJ2-3; 7 bases agree with TRBD1. Germline V gives CDR1 SGHNT, CDR2 YYREEE (reference sequence). The V segment lost 1 base and the J segment 4 bases; nucleotides outside the gene matches: 9. The CDR3 is 16 amino acids. This CDR3 reads CASSLRTGWFADTQYF. CDR3 bases: TGTGCCAGCAGCTTGAGGACAGGTTGGTTCGCAGATACGCAGTATTTT.

The chain is built from TRBV18 and TRBJ2-1, with TRBD2 identical over 12 bases. Germline-derived CDR1 and CDR2 are KGHSH and LQKENI. The ends lost 3 bases at V and 8 bases at J; junction bases unmatched: 8. The CDR3 runs to 16 residues. CDR3 loop: CASSPGLAGTGDEQFF. In nucleotides, the CDR3 is TGTGCCAGCTCACCCGGACTAGCGGGAACAGGGGATGAGCAGTTCTTC.

In DNA, the CDR3 is TGTGCCAGTCACCCTAGAGGACTAGGGCATACGCAGTATTTT. Translated, it gives CASHPRGLGHTQYF. The chain is built from TRBV7-8 and TRBJ2-3; 7 bases are a match to TRBD2. This CDR3 region has 14 residues. Germline V CDR1 and CDR2: SGHVS, FQNEAQ. V gave up 9 bases and J gave up 7 bases; unmatched junction bases: 13.

V is TRBV6-1 and J is TRBJ2-7; D is undetermined. CDR1 and CDR2 from the germline V gene are MNHNS and SASEGT. The CDR3 has 11 residues. Trimming left V 2 bases short and J 2 bases short, with 1 base between. The CDR3, as DNA: TGTGCCAGCAGTGAACCCTACGAGCAGTACTTC. Its protein is CASSEPYEQYF.